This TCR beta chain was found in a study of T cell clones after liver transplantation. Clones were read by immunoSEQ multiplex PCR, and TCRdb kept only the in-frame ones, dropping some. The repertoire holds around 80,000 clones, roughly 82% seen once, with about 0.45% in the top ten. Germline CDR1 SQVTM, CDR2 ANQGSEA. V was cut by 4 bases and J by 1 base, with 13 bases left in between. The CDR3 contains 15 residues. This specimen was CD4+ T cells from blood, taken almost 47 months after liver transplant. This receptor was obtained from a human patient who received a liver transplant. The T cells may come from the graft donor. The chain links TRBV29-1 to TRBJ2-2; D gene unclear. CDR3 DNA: TGCAGCGTTGTCTCGGGCAGTCGGAACACCGGGGAGCTGTTTTTT. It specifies CSVVSGSRNTGELFF.